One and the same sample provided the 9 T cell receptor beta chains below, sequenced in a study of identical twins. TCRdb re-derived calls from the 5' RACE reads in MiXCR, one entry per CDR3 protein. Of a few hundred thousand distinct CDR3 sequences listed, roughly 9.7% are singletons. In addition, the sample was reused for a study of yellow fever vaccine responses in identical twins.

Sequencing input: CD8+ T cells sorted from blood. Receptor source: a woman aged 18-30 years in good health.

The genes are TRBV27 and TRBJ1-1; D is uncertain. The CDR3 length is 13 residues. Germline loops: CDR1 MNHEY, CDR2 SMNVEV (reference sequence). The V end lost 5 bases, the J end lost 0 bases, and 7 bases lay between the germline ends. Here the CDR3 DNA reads TGTGCCAGCAGTACCCTTATGAACACTGAAGCTTTCTTT. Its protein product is CASSTLMNTEAFF.

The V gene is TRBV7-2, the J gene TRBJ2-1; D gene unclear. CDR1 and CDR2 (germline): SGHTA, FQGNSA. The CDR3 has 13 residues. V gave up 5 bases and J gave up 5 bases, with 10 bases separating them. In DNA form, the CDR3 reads TGTGCCAGCAGCCCTGAATGGGACAATGAGCAGTTCTTC. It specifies CASSPEWDNEQFF.

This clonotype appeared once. As DNA, the CDR3 is TGTGCCAGCAGTTCCGGGACCGGCTCGATCGGTTCACCCCTCCACTTT. Protein product: CASSSGTGSIGSPLHF. This chain links TRBV6-5 with TRBJ1-6, with D maybe TRBD1 (5 bases). Germline CDR1 MNHEY, CDR2 SVGAGI. The V end was cut by 4 bases, the J end by 9 bases, with 19 bases between. The CDR3 consists of 16 residues.

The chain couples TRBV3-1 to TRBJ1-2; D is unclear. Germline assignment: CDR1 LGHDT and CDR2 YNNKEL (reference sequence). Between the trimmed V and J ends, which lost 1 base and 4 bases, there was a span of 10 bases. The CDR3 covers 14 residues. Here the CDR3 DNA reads TGTGCCAGCAGCCAAGGCCGGAACAGCTATGGCTACACCTTC. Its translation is CASSQGRNSYGYTF.

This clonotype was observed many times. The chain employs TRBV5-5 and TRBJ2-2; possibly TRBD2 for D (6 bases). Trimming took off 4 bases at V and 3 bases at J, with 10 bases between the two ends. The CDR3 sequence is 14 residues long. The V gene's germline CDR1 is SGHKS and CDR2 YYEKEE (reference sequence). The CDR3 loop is CASSHGGDTGELFF. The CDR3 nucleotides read TGTGCCAGCAGCCACGGGGGAGACACCGGGGAGCTGTTTTTT.

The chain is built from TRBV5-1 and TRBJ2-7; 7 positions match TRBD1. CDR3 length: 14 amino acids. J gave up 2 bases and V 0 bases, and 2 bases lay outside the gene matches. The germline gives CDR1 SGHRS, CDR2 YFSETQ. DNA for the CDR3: TGCGCCAGCAGCTTGGAGGGACAGACCTACGAGCAGTACTTC. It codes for CASSLEGQTYEQYF.

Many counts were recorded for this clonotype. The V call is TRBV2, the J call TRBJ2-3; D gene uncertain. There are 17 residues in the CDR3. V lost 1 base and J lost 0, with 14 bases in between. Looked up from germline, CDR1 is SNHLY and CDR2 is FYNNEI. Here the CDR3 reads CASSEVSQPSSTDTQYF. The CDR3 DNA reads TGTGCCAGCAGTGAAGTGTCACAGCCTTCCAGCACAGATACGCAGTATTTT. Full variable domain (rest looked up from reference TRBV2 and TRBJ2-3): EPEVTQTPSHQVTQMGQEVILRCVPISNHLYFYWYRQILGQKVEFLVSFYNNEISEKSEIFDDQFSVERPDGSNFTLKIRSTKLEDSAMYFCASSEVSQPSSTDTQYFGPGTRLTVL.

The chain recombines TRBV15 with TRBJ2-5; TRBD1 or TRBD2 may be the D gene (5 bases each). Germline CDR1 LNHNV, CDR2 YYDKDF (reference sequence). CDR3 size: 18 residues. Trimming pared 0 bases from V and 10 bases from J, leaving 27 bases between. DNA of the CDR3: TGTGCCACCAGCAGAGATTATCGCCTCGGGGTCAGGGAAGGAGACCAGTACTTC. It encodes CATSRDYRLGVREGDQYF.

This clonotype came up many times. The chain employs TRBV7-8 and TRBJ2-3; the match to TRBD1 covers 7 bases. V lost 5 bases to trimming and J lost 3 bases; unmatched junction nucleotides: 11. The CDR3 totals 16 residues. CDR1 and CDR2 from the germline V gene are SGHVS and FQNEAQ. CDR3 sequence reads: CASSKQTGKKTDTQYF. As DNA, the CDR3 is TGTGCCAGCAGCAAACAGACAGGGAAAAAGACAGATACGCAGTATTTT.